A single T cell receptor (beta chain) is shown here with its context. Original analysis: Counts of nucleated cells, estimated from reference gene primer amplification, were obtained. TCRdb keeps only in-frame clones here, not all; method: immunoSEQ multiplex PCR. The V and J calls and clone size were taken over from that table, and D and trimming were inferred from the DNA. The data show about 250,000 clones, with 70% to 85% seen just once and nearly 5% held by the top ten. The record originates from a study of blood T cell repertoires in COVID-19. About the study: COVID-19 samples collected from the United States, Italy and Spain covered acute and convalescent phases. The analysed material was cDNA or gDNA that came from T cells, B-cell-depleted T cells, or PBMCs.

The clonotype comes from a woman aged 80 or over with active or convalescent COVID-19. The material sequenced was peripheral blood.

This CDR3 is CASSQEGGSSYEQYF. The CDR3 region has the DNA TGTGCCAGCAGCCAAGAAGGGGGTAGCTCCTACGAGCAGTACTTC. The chain combines TRBV3-1 (or the pseudogene TRBV3-2) with TRBJ2-7; D may be TRBD1 (6 bases). The CDR3 runs 15 residues. V lost 0 bases to trimming and J lost 0 bases, with 9 bases between them. Germline V gives CDR1 LGHDT, CDR2 YNNKEL (reference sequence).